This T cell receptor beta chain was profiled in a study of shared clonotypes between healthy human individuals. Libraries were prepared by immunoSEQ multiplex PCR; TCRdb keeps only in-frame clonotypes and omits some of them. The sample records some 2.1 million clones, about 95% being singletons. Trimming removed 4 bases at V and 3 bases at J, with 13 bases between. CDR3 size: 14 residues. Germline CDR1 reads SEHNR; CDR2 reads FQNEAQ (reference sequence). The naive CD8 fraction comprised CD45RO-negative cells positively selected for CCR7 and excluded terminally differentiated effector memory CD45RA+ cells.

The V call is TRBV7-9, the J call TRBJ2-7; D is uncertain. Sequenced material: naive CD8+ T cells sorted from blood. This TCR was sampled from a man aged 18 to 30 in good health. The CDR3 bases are TGTGCCAGCAGCTCCCGGGCTTCATTCTACGAGCAGTACTTC. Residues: CASSSRASFYEQYF.